This T cell receptor (beta chain) was documented in a study of somatic mutations in cytotoxic T cells in rheumatoid arthritis. Study-wide background: A roughly 28 ml EDTA sample of patient blood was drawn right after diagnosis, before any treatment.

The germline CDR1 and CDR2 sequences are SGHRS and YFSETQ. The CDR3 spans 15 residues. The J segment lost 3 bases and the V segment lost 5 bases, leaving 5 bases of the junction unmatched. Clones were read by immunoSEQ multiplex PCR, and TCRdb kept only the in-frame ones, dropping some. The table records about 10,000 clones, 75% to 85% of them present only once. Sequencing used CD8+ T cells sorted from blood. The source is an adult with rheumatoid arthritis. V usage is TRBV5-1 and J usage is TRBJ2-3; 11 bases are shared with TRBD2. CDR3 protein: CASRGLAGGTDTQYF. For the CDR3, the DNA is TGCGCCAGCAGAGGTCTAGCGGGGGGAACAGATACGCAGTATTTT.